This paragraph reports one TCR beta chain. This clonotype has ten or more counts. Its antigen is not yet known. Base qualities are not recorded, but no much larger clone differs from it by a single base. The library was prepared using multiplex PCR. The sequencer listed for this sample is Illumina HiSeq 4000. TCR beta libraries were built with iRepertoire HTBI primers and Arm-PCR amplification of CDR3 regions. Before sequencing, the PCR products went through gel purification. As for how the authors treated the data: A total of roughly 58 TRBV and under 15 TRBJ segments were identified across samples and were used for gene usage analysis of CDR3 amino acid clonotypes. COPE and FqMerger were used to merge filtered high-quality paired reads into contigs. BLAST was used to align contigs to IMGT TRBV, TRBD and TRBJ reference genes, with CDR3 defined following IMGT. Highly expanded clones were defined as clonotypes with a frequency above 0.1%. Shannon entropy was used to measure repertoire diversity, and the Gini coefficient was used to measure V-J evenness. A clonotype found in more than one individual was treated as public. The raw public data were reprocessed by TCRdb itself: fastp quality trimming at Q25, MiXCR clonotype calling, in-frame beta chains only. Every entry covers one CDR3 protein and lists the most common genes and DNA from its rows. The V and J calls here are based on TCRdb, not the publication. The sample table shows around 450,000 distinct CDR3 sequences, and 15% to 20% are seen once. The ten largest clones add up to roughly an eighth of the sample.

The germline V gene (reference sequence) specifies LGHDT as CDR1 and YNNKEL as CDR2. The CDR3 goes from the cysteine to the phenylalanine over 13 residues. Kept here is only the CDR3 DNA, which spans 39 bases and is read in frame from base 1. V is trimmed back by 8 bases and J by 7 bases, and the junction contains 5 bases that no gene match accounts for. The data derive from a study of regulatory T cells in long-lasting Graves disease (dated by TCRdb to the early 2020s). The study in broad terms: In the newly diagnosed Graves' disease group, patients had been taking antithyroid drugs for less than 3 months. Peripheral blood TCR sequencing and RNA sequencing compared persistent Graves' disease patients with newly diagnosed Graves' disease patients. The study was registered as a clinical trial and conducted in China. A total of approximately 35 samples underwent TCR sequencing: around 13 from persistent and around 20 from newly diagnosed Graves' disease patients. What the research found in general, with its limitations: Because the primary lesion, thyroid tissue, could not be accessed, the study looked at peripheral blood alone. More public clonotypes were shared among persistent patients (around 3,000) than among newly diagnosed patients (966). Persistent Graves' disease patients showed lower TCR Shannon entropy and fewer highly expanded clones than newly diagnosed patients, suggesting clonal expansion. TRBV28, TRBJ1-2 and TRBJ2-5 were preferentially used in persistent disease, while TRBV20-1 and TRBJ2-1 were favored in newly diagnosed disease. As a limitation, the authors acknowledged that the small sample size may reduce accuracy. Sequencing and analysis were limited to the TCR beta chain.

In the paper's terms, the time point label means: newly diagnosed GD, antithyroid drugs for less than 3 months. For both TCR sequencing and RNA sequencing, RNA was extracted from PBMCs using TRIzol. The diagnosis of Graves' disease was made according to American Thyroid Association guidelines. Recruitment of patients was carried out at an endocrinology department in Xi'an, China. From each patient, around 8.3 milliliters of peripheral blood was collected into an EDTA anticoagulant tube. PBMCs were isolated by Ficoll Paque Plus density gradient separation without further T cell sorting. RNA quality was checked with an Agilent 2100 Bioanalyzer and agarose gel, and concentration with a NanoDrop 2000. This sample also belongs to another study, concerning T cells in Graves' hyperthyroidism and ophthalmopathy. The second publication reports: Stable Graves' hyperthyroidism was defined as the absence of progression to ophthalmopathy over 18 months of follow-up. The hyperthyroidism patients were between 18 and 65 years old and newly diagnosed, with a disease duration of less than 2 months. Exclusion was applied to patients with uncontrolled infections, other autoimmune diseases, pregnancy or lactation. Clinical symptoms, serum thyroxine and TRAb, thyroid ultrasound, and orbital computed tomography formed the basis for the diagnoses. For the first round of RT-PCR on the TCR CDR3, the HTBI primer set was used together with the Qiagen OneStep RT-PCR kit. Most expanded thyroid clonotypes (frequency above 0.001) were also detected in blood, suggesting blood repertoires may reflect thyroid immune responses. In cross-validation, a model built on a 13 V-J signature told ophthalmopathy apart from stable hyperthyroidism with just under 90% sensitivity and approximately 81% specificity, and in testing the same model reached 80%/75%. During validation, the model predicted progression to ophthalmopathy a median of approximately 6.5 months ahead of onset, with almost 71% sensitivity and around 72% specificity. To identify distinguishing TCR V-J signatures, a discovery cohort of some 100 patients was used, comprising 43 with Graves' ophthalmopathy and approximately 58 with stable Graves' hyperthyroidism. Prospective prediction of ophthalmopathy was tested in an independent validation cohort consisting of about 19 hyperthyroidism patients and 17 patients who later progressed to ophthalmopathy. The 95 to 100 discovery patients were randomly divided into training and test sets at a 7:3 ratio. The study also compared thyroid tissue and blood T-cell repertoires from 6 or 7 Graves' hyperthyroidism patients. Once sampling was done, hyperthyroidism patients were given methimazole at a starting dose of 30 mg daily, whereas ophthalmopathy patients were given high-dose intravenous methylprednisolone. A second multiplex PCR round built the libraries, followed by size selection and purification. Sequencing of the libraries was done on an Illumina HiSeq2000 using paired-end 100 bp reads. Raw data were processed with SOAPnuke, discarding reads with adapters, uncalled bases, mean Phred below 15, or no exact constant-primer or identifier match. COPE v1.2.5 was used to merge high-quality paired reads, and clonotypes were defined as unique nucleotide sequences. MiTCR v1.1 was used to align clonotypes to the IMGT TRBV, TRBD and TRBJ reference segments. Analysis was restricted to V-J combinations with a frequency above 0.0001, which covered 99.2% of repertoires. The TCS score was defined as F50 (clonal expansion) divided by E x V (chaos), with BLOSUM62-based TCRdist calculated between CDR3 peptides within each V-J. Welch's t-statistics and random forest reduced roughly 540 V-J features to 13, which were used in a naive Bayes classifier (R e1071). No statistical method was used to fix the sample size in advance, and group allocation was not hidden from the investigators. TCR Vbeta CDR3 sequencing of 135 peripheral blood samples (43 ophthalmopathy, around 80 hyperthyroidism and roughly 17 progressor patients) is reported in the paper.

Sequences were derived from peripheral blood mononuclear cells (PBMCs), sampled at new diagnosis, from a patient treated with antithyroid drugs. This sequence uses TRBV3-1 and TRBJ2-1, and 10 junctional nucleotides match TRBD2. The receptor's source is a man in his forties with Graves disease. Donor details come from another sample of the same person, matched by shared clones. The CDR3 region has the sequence CASQGLAVNEQFF. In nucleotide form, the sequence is TGTGCCAGCCAAGGACTAGCGGTGAATGAGCAGTTCTTC.